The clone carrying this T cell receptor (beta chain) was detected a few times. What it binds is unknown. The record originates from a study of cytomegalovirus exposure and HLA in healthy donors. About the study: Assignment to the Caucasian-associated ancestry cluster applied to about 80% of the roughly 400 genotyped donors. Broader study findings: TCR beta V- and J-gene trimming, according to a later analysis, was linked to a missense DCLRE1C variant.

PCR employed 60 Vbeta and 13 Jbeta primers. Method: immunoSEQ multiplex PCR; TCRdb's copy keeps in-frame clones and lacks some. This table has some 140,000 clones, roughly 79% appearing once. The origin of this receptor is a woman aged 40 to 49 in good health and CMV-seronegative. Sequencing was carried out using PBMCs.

The CDR3 coding sequence is TGTGCCAGCAGTGGGACAGGCGCGCGGCAGTACTTC. Amino acids: CASSGTGARQYF. V and J are TRBV2 and TRBJ2-7; 7 bases line up with TRBD1. The CDR3 length is 12 residues. Germline V gene data show CDR1 as SNHLY and CDR2 as FYNNEI. The V segment lost 4 bases and the J segment 9 bases; nucleotides outside the gene matches: 6. The whole variable domain, filled in from reference TRBV2 and TRBJ2-7, reads EPEVTQTPSHQVTQMGQEVILRCVPISNHLYFYWYRQILGQKVEFLVSFYNNEISEKSEIFDDQFSVERPDGSNFTLKIRSTKLEDSAMYFCASSGTGARQYFGPGTRLTVT.